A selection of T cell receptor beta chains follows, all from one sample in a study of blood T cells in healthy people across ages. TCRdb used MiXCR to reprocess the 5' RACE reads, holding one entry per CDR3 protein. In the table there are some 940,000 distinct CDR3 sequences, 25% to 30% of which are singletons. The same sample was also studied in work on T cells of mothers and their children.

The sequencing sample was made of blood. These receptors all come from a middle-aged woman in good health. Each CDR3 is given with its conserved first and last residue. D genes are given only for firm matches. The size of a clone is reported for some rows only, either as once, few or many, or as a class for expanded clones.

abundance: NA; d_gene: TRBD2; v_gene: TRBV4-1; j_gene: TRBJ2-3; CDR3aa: CASSQGGRLTDTQYF; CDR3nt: TGCGCCAGCAGCCAAGGCGGGAGGCTCACAGATACGCAGTATTTT
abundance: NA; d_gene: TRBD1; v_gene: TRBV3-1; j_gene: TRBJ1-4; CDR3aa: CASNPTDRGSEKLFF; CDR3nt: TGTGCCAGCAACCCGACCGACAGGGGTAGTGAAAAACTGTTTTTT
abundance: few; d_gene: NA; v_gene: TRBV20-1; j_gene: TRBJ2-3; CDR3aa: CSARDREGWGSTDTQYF; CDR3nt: TGCAGTGCTAGAGATCGTGAGGGATGGGGTTCCACAGATACGCAGTATTTT
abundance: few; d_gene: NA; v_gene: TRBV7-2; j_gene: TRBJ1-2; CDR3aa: CASSPRVGGRAYGYTF; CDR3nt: TGTGCCAGCAGCCCTAGGGTGGGGGGCAGAGCCTATGGCTACACCTTC
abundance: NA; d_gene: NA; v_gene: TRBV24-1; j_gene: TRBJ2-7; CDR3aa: CATSSTGDNEQYF; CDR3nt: TGTGCCACCAGCAGTACCGGGGACAACGAGCAGTACTTC
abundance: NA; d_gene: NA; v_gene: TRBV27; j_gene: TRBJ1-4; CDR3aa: CASSLLSIPTNEKLFF; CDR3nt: TGTGCCAGCAGTTTATTATCGATTCCAACTAATGAAAAACTGTTTTTT
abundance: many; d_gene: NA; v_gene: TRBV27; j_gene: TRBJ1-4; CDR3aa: CASSSTGATNEKLFF; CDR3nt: TGTGCCAGCAGTTCGACAGGTGCAACTAATGAAAAACTGTTTTTT
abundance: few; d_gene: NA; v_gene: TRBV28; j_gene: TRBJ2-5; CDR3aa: CASSLGVVRGSQYF; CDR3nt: TGTGCCAGCAGTTTAGGGGTGGTCCGGGGGTCCCAGTACTTC
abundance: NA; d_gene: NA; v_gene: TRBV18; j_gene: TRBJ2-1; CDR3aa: CASSPVPYNEQFF; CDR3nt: TGTGCCAGCTCACCGGTACCCTACAATGAGCAGTTCTTC
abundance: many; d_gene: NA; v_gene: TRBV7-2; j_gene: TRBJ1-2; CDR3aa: CASSSPTGNYGYTF; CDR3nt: TGTGCCAGCAGCTCCCCGACAGGCAACTATGGCTACACCTTC
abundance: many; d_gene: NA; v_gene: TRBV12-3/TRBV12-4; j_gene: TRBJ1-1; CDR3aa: CASSWQANTEAFF; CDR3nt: TGTGCCAGCAGTTGGCAGGCAAACACTGAAGCTTTCTTT
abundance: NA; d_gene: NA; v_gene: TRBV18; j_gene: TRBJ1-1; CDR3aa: CASSPGTSWGTEAFF; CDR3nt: TGTGCCAGCTCACCGGGGACATCCTGGGGCACTGAAGCTTTCTTT
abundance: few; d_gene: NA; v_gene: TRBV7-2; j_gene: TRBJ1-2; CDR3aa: CASSLAGQPVGYTF; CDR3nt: TGTGCCAGCAGCTTAGCTGGACAGCCTGTGGGCTACACCTTC
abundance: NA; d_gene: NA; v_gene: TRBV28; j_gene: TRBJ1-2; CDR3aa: CASSLGGDLYGYTF; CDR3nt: TGTGCCAGCAGTTTAGGAGGGGACCTATATGGCTACACCTTC
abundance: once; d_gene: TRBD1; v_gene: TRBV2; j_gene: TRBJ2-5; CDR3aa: CAGSEAVVRTGKGEAQYF; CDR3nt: TGTGCCGGCAGTGAAGCGGTCGTAAGGACAGGGAAGGGGGAGGCCCAGTACTTC
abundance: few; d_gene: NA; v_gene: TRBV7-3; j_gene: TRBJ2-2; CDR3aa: CASSPPGAGELFF; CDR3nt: TGTGCCAGCAGCCCCCCTGGGGCCGGGGAGCTGTTTTTT
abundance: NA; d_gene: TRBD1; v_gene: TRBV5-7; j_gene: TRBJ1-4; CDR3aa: CASSYRQGEGEKLFF; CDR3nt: TGTGCCAGCAGCTATAGACAGGGAGAAGGGGAAAAACTGTTTTTT
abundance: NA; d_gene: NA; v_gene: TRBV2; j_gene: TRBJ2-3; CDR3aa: CASIRRGLDTDTQYF; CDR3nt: TGTGCCAGCATCCGTCGCGGGCTCGACACAGATACGCAGTATTTT
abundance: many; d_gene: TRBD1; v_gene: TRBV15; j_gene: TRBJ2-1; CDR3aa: CATSRDRTGDNEQFF; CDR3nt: TGTGCCACCAGCAGAGATAGGACAGGGGACAATGAGCAGTTCTTC
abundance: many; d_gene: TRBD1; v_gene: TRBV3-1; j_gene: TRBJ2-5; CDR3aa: CASSQDENDRGYQETQYF; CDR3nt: TGTGCCAGCAGCCAAGATGAGAACGACAGGGGCTACCAAGAGACCCAGTACTTC
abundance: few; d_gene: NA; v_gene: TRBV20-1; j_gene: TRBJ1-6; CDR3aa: CSARFRGAYNSPLHF; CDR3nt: TGCAGTGCTAGATTCCGGGGGGCCTATAATTCACCCCTCCACTTT
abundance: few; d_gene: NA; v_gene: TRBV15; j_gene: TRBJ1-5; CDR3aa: CATSSLRGSIQQPQHF; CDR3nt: TGTGCCACCAGCAGTCTAAGGGGCAGCATTCAACAGCCCCAGCATTTT